Below are 7 T cell receptor beta chains sequenced from a single sample in a study of cytomegalovirus exposure and HLA in healthy donors. With 60 Vbeta and 13 Jbeta primers, the PCR was carried out. Sequencing used immunoSEQ multiplex PCR; TCRdb keeps in-frame clones, though not all of them. This table has about 180,000 clones, under 90% appearing once. The sample was PBMCs. These receptor sequences come from a man aged 18 to 35 in good health and CMV-seronegative.

Points on this clone: The same CDR3 is also encoded by other DNA sequences in this sample. V gene TRBV7-9 combines with J gene TRBJ2-1; 8 bases match TRBD1. This CDR3 region has 15 residues. The trim removed 1 base at V and 5 bases at J, leaving 4 bases unmatched. Germline CDR1 SEHNR, CDR2 FQNEAQ (reference sequence). The DNA of the CDR3 is TGTGCCAGCAGCTTAGGTACAGGGGGGAACAATGAGCAGTTCTTC. Amino acids: CASSLGTGGNNEQFF.

The chain has TRBV11-2 and TRBJ2-7; D unclear. The CDR3 has 11 amino acids. The V gene lost 4 bases and the J gene lost 6 bases, with 7 bases spanning the gap. Germline CDR1 SGHAT, CDR2 FQNNGV. CDR3 sequence (DNA): TGTGCCAGCAGCTCGAGCTTCGAGCAGTACTTC. It is translated as CASSSSFEQYF.

The gene calls are TRBV2 and TRBJ1-2; no clear D gene. This CDR3 comprises 16 residues. The germline V gene has CDR1 SNHLY and CDR2 FYNNEI. Trimming stripped 0 bases from V and 4 bases from J, with 15 bases between. CDR3 sequence: CASSEAPPLVSYGYTF. CDR3 in DNA: TGTGCCAGCAGTGAAGCGCCGCCCCTAGTGTCCTATGGCTACACCTTC.

This sequence joins TRBV7-9 and TRBJ2-5; TRBD2 aligns across 8 bases. V lost 0 bases to trimming and J lost 5 bases; unmatched junction nucleotides: 8. The CDR3 is 16 amino acids. Looked up from germline, CDR1 is SEHNR and CDR2 is FQNEAQ (reference sequence). Written as DNA, the CDR3 is TGTGCCAGCAGCTTAGCTACAGCGGGAGTGGAGGAGACCCAGTACTTC. Protein product: CASSLATAGVEETQYF.

This clone was detected only once. The V and J genes are TRBV10-3 and TRBJ1-5; weak D call: TRBD1 (6 bases). Trimming shortened V by 6 bases and J by 3 bases, and 15 bases separated the two germline ends. Germline CDR1 ENHRY, CDR2 SYGVKD. CDR3 size: 15 residues. This CDR3 is CAISPLGDNNQPQHF. Written as DNA, the CDR3 is TGTGCCATCAGCCCATTAGGGGACAACAATCAGCCCCAGCATTTT.

V and J are TRBV9 and TRBJ2-7; possibly TRBD2 for D (6 bases). Trimming took 2 bases from V and 5 from J, leaving 17 bases between them. Germline CDR1 is SGDLS and CDR2 is YYNGEE. The CDR3 contains 15 residues. DNA of the CDR3: TGTGCCAGCAGCGTTGGCGGGATGAAGTTCGACGAGCAGTACTTC. It yields the protein CASSVGGMKFDEQYF.

CDR3 nucleotides: TGTGCCATCAGTGGGGACAGTGCTGGGGCCAACGTCCTGACTTTC. Protein product: CAISGDSAGANVLTF. J is TRBJ2-6 and V is TRBV10-3; 7 bases agree with TRBD1. This CDR3 has 15 amino acids. Losses at the gene ends were 4 bases for V and 2 bases for J; bases not matched to a gene: 2. The germline CDR1 and CDR2 sequences are ENHRY and SYGVKD.